The 7 T cell receptor beta chains below were found in one sample sequenced in a study of blood T cell repertoires in COVID-19. Sequencing was performed with immunoSEQ multiplex PCR; in TCRdb, only in-frame clones are kept and a portion is missing. The sample holds 110,000 or so clones, over 65% seen once. Specimen: peripheral blood. All receptors derive from a woman aged 40-49 years with acute or convalescent COVID-19.

This rearrangement joins TRBV19 to TRBJ1-2; TRBD1 matches 11 bases. The CDR3 extends over 16 amino acids. Germline loops: CDR1 LNHDA, CDR2 SQIVND (reference sequence). V shed 3 bases, J shed 7 bases, and the junction held 10 bases outside the gene matches. CDR3 in DNA: TGTGCCAGTAGTATCCACTTAGGACAGGGGGCAGCTGGCTACACCTTC. Translating it yields CASSIHLGQGAAGYTF.

This chain connects TRBV14 to TRBJ1-1; maybe TRBD1 (6 bases). The CDR3 loop spans 14 amino acids. Germline V gene data show CDR1 as SGHDN and CDR2 as FVKESK. Trimming pared 1 base from V and 8 bases from J, leaving 14 bases between. CDR3 DNA: TGTGCCAGCAGCCAAGCGGCAGGGGATTGGGAAGCTTTCTTT. Translated: CASSQAAGDWEAFF.

The rearrangement uses TRBV19 and TRBJ1-5; no firm D call. There are 13 residues in the CDR3. V lost 5 bases, J lost 7 bases, and 12 bases lay in between. Germline values: CDR1 LNHDA, CDR2 SQIVND (reference sequence). The CDR3 spells CASSRGLGQPQHF. The DNA of the CDR3 is TGTGCCAGTAGTCGCGGGCTAGGGCAGCCCCAGCATTTT.

The chain uses TRBV7-3 and TRBJ2-2; 7 positions agree with TRBD1. From germline, CDR1 is SGHTA and CDR2 FQGTGA. The CDR3 runs 16 residues. The ends lost 5 bases at V and 1 base at J; junction bases unmatched: 7. The CDR3 coding sequence is TGTGCCAGCAGCCCGCCCGGGACAGAGAACACCGGGGAGCTGTTTTTT. Translating gives CASSPPGTENTGELFF.

As to this clone: This may come from a read error, since a much larger clone is one base off. The sample contains more than one DNA sequence encoding this CDR3. The V call is TRBV6-6, the J call TRBJ1-2; possibly TRBD1 for D (6 bases). V was pared by 5 bases and J by 3 bases, with 10 bases between. CDR1 is MNHNY, CDR2 SVGAGI, per germline (reference sequence). The CDR3 is 13 amino acids. The CDR3 nucleotides read TGTGCCAGCAGTCCGACAGGAGACTATGGCTACACCTTC. Translating it yields CASSPTGDYGYTF.

For the CDR3, the DNA is TGTGCCAGCAGCTTGCCTGCTAGCGGGGGGGATAGCACAGATACGCAGTATTTT. Its translation: CASSLPASGGDSTDTQYF. The chain couples TRBV12-1 to TRBJ2-3; the D call TRBD2 from the table was never checked on the DNA. TRBV12-1 is a pseudogene locus. The CDR3 has 18 residues.

The chain couples TRBV2 to TRBJ1-2; maybe TRBD1 (6 bases). This CDR3 region has 15 residues. In germline, CDR1 is SNHLY, CDR2 FYNNEI. V shed 4 bases and J shed 2 bases, with 14 bases lying between them. The CDR3: CASSGSTGRNYGYTF. DNA for the CDR3: TGTGCCAGCAGTGGATCGACAGGAAGGAACTATGGCTACACCTTC.